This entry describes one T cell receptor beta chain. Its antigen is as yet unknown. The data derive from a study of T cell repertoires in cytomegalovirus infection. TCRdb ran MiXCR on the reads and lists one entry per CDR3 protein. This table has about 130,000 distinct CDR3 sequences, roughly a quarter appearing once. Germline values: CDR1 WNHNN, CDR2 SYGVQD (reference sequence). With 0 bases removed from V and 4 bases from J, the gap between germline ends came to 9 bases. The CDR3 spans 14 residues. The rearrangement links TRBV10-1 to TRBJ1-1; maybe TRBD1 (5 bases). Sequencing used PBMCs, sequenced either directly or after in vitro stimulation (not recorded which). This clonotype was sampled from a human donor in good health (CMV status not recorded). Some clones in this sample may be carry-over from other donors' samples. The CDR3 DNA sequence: TGCGCCAGCAGTGAGTCAGGGGCTAGCACTGAAGCTTTCTTT. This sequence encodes CASSESGASTEAFF.